The 26 T cell receptor beta chains in this list originate from one sample, sequenced in a study of blood T cell repertoires in COVID-19. Repertoires were generated with immunoSEQ multiplex PCR, while TCRdb's copy carries only in-frame clones and drops some. The repertoire consists of around 94,000 clones, with about 85% occurring once and the leading ten covering more than 4.5%. The sequenced material came from peripheral blood. These receptors all come from a woman in her 50s with COVID-19, enrolled during active disease.

V usage is TRBV5-4 and J usage is TRBJ1-1, with a tentative D call TRBD1 (6 bases). This CDR3 region has 15 residues. The V end lost 4 bases, the J end lost 3 bases, and 16 bases lay between the germline ends. CDR1 SGHNT and CDR2 YYREEE come from the germline V gene (reference sequence). In DNA form, the CDR3 reads TGTGCCAGCAGCCCCCGGCGACAGGTGTACACTGAAGCTTTCTTT. It translates to CASSPRRQVYTEAFF.

This clone was observed a few times. The chain uses TRBV6-5 and TRBJ2-5; 9 nucleotides agree with TRBD2. J was trimmed by 2 bases and V by 7 bases; bases with no gene match: 8. The CDR3 consists of 15 residues. Germline CDR1 reads MNHEY; CDR2 reads SVGAGI. The chain's CDR3 is CASTRLAEPQETQYF. The CDR3 coding sequence is TGTGCCAGCACCAGACTAGCGGAGCCTCAAGAGACCCAGTACTTC.

The chain combines TRBV11-2 with TRBJ2-2, with a weak D call TRBD2 (5 bases). The CDR3 contains 14 residues. Germline V gene data show CDR1 as SGHAT and CDR2 as FQNNGV. V was pared by 1 base and J by 4 bases, with 7 bases between. The CDR3 region is CASSLVGLTGELFF. The CDR3 bases are TGTGCCAGCAGCTTAGTCGGACTCACCGGGGAGCTGTTTTTT.

This clone was recorded only once. The chain carries TRBV5-1 and TRBJ2-3; 8 nucleotides match TRBD2. This CDR3 spans 15 amino acids. Germline V gene sequence: CDR1 SGHRS, CDR2 YFSETQ. Germline trimming cut 4 bases from V and 2 bases from J; bases unmatched to any gene: 6. For the CDR3, the DNA is TGCGCCAGCAGCCCAGGACTAGCCTTCACAGATACGCAGTATTTT. Amino acids: CASSPGLAFTDTQYF.

V is TRBV11-2 and J is TRBJ1-2; no definite D call. CDR3 size: 12 residues. Germline V CDR1 and CDR2: SGHAT, FQNNGV. V shed 6 bases and J shed 8 bases, with 13 bases lying between them. The DNA of the CDR3 is TGTGCCAGCAGACCCCTGGGAGGCGGCTACACCTTC. Its protein product is CASRPLGGGYTF.

The chain recombines TRBV6-5 with TRBJ1-5; no firm D call. Trimming left V 5 bases short and J 5 bases short, with 7 bases between. Germline values: CDR1 MNHEY, CDR2 SVGAGI. The CDR3 runs 12 residues. This chain's CDR3 is CASSPPDQPQHF. Here the CDR3 DNA reads TGTGCCAGCAGTCCACCAGATCAGCCCCAGCATTTT.

V gene TRBV9 combines with J gene TRBJ2-1; weak D call: TRBD1 (6 bases). Germline V gene sequence: CDR1 SGDLS, CDR2 YYNGEE. V shed 3 bases and J shed 11 bases, with 9 bases lying between them. The CDR3 runs to 11 residues. DNA of the CDR3: TGTGCCAGCAGCGAACAGGGTAAGCAGTTCTTC. This sequence encodes CASSEQGKQFF.

The chain recombines TRBV9 with TRBJ2-7; D is perhaps TRBD2 (6 bases). V gave up 0 bases and J gave up 6 bases, with 10 bases separating them. The CDR3 spans 13 residues. Germline V gene data show CDR1 as SGDLS and CDR2 as YYNGEE. The CDR3 sequence is CASSVAHGGEQYF. Written as DNA, the CDR3 is TGTGCCAGCAGCGTAGCCCACGGGGGCGAGCAGTACTTC.

The V call is TRBV5-1, the J call TRBJ2-7, with 12 bases aligning to TRBD2. Germline values: CDR1 SGHRS, CDR2 YFSETQ. The CDR3 has 15 amino acids. With V trimmed by 5 bases and J by 2 bases, 5 bases remained unmatched. CDR3: CASSLTSGSPYEQYF. CDR3 DNA sequence: TGCGCCAGCAGTCTGACTAGCGGGAGCCCCTACGAGCAGTACTTC.

This clone showed up just a few times. The chain employs TRBV3-1 (or the pseudogene TRBV3-2) and TRBJ1-2; the D gene is possibly TRBD1 (6 bases). This CDR3 is 13 amino acids long. Germline assignment: CDR1 LGHDT and CDR2 YNNKEL (reference sequence). The V gene lost 2 bases and the J gene lost 8 bases, with 12 bases spanning the gap. The CDR3 DNA reads as TGTGCCAGCAGCCAACAGGGGCCGGCGGGCTACACCTTC. Its protein is CASSQQGPAGYTF.

The chain has TRBV28 and TRBJ1-1; D is perhaps TRBD1 (5 bases). Germline V gene lookup returns CDR1 MDHEN and CDR2 SYDVKM. Trimming took off 5 bases at V and 6 bases at J, with 16 bases between the two ends. The CDR3 loop spans 14 amino acids. The chain's CDR3 is CASSPPPGGAEAFF. CDR3 sequence (DNA): TGTGCCAGCAGTCCGCCCCCGGGGGGAGCTGAAGCTTTCTTT.

This chain links TRBV5-1 with TRBJ2-7, with D perhaps matching TRBD2 (6 bases). Germline-derived CDR1 and CDR2 are SGHRS and YFSETQ. Trimming took 2 bases from V and 7 from J, leaving 16 bases between them. The CDR3 contains 14 residues. The CDR3 spells CASSLLPGAREQYF. The CDR3 DNA is TGCGCCAGCAGCTTACTTCCGGGAGCGAGGGAGCAGTACTTC.

This sequence joins TRBV12-3 or TRBV12-4 and TRBJ2-3; tentative D call: TRBD2 (5 bases). This CDR3 comprises 13 residues. Trimming took 7 bases from V and 3 from J, leaving 11 bases between them. The CDR3 coding sequence is TGTGCCAGCATGATCCGGAGGACAGATACGCAGTATTTT. Encoded protein: CASMIRRTDTQYF.

The chain joins TRBV24-1 to TRBJ1-2, with a tentative D call TRBD1 (5 bases). Looked up from germline, CDR1 is KGHDR and CDR2 is SFDVKD. The V gene lost 7 bases and the J gene lost 8 bases, with 16 bases spanning the gap. The CDR3 is 13 residues long. The CDR3, as DNA: TGTGCCACCAGCGATCGCGGGACGGGGGGCTACACCTTC. Amino acids: CATSDRGTGGYTF.

The chain employs TRBV6-5 and TRBJ2-3; 8 bases are shared with TRBD2. Germline V CDR1 and CDR2: MNHEY, SVGAGI. V shed 3 bases and J 4 bases; nucleotides not matched to a gene: 9. The CDR3 contains 16 residues. The CDR3 loop is CASSYDAGGSPDTQYF. Written as DNA, the CDR3 is TGTGCCAGCAGTTATGATGCGGGGGGTTCCCCAGATACGCAGTATTTT.

This clone was observed a single time. This chain connects TRBV7-3 to TRBJ2-2; D possibly corresponds to TRBD2 (6 bases). The germline CDR1 and CDR2 sequences are SGHTA and FQGTGA. The CDR3 is made up of 14 amino acids. Deletions cut 3 bases from V and 4 bases from J, with 9 bases between. CDR3 DNA sequence: TGTGCCAGCAGCTTCCTGGGGGGCACCGGGGAGCTGTTTTTT. It is translated as CASSFLGGTGELFF.

The genes are TRBV7-3 and TRBJ1-5; 9 bases align to TRBD1. Trimming at V came to 8 bases and at J to 4 bases, leaving 3 bases not matched to a gene. Germline V gives CDR1 SGHTA, CDR2 FQGTGA. The CDR3 runs to 13 residues. The CDR3 coding sequence is TGTGCCAGCGGACAGGGGCCGAATCAGCCCCAGCATTTT. Encoded protein: CASGQGPNQPQHF.

The chain links TRBV7-3 to TRBJ1-1, with TRBD1 matching over 8 bases. The CDR3 runs 15 residues. Looked up from germline, CDR1 is SGHTA and CDR2 is FQGTGA. V gave up 4 bases and J gave up 4 bases; unmatched junction bases: 8. The chain's CDR3 is CASSSGQGGSTEAFF. In DNA, the CDR3 is TGTGCCAGCAGCTCCGGACAGGGTGGGAGCACTGAAGCTTTCTTT.

The CDR3 DNA follows: TGTGCCAGCTCACAACGGGGGGGCCAGGGAGATACGCAGTATTTT. This codes for CASSQRGGQGDTQYF. The chain employs TRBV18 and TRBJ2-3; 8 bases map to TRBD2. Trimming at V came to 4 bases and at J to 5 bases, leaving 8 bases not matched to a gene. The CDR3 runs to 15 residues. Germline V gene sequence: CDR1 KGHSH, CDR2 LQKENI.

The rearrangement links TRBV3-1 (or the pseudogene TRBV3-2) to TRBJ1-1; 8 bases align to TRBD1. Looked up from germline, CDR1 is LGHDT and CDR2 is YNNKEL (reference sequence). The V gene end was trimmed by 0 bases and the J gene end by 3 bases; junction bases not matched to a gene: 24. The length of the CDR3 is 22 residues. The CDR3 DNA follows: TGTGCCAGCAGCCAAGATTTCTTCTACCCCAGACAACAGGGGGAGGGATACACTGAAGCTTTCTTT. Its translation is CASSQDFFYPRQQGEGYTEAFF.

This clone occurred once. The chain has TRBV6-5 and TRBJ1-1; D unclear. Germline CDR1 and CDR2: MNHEY and SVGAGI. This CDR3 spans 14 amino acids. The V and J ends lost 4 bases and 0 bases respectively, with 9 bases between them. CDR3 DNA: TGTGCCAGCAGTTTTACAGACCTGAACACTGAAGCTTTCTTT. This translates into CASSFTDLNTEAFF.

This rearrangement joins TRBV9 to TRBJ2-1, with 8 bases fitting TRBD2. CDR1 and CDR2 from the germline V gene are SGDLS and YYNGEE. V lost 4 bases, J lost 6 bases, and 6 bases stayed unmatched. CDR3 length equals 14 residues. The CDR3 coding sequence is TGTGCCAGCAGCCCCCGGGGGGGGATCAATGAGCAGTTCTTC. Residues: CASSPRGGINEQFF.

This clone has only one observation. The chain joins TRBV24-1 to TRBJ2-3; 7 bases fit TRBD1. The CDR3 covers 18 residues. Germline CDR1 and CDR2: KGHDR and SFDVKD. Losses at the gene ends were 4 bases for V and 3 bases for J; bases not matched to a gene: 15. CDR3: CATSENPTGRGQTDTQYF. The CDR3 DNA follows: TGTGCCACCAGTGAGAACCCGACAGGGAGAGGCCAGACAGATACGCAGTATTTT.

The rearrangement joins TRBV24-1 to TRBJ1-5; D is ambiguous. The V end was cut by 5 bases, the J end by 1 base, with 11 bases between. CDR1 is KGHDR and CDR2 is SFDVKD in the germline V gene. This CDR3 spans 15 amino acids. CDR3 sequence (DNA): TGTGCCACCAGTGGGGCAGTCCTCAGCAATCAGCCCCAGCATTTT. Translated, it gives CATSGAVLSNQPQHF.

V is TRBV27 and J is TRBJ2-4, with D uncertain. CDR3 size: 11 residues. Trimming took 6 bases from V and 9 from J, leaving 9 bases between them. Germline loops: CDR1 MNHEY, CDR2 SMNVEV (reference sequence). This CDR3 reads CASSPWPIQYF. The CDR3 bases are TGTGCCAGCAGCCCTTGGCCCATTCAGTACTTC.

The V gene is TRBV19, the J gene TRBJ1-5, with D uncertain. This CDR3 comprises 17 residues. V lost 3 bases and J lost 4, with 19 bases in between. The germline V gene has CDR1 LNHDA and CDR2 SQIVND (reference sequence). The CDR3 sequence is CASSIPLGGRKNQPQHF. In nucleotides, the CDR3 is TGTGCCAGTAGTATCCCGCTAGGCGGGCGGAAGAATCAGCCCCAGCATTTT.